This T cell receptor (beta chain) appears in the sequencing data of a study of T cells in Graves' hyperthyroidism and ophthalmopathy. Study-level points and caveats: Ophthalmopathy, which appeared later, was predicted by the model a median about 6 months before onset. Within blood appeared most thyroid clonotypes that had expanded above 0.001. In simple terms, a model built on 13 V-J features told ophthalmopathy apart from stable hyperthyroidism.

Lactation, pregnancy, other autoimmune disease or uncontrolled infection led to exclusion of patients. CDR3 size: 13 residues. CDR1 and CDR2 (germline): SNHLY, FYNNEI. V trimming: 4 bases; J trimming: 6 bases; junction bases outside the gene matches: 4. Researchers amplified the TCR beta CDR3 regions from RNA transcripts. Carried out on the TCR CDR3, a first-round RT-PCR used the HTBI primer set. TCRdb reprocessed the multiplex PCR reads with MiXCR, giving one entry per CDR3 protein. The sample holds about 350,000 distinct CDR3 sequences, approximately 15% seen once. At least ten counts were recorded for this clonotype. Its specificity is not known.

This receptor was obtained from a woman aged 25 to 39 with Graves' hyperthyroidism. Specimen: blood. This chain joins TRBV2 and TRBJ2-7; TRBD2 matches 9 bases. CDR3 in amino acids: CASSVTSGLEQYF. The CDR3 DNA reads TGTGCCAGCAGTGTGACTAGCGGTCTCGAGCAGTACTTC.